This T cell receptor beta chain was recorded in a study of shared clonotypes between healthy human individuals. Regarding this clone: Its antigen is currently unknown.

The germline V and J ends were trimmed by 3 bases and 6 bases, with 15 bases remaining between them. CDR1 and CDR2 (germline): SGHNT, YENEEA. CDR3 size: 14 residues. Study-level points and caveats: On the whole, naive subsets had larger estimated richness than memory subsets had. Across a few donors, naive CD4 shared roughly 5%, naive CD8 under 4%, memory CD4 roughly 2.1%, memory CD8 0.4% to 0.5%. Clonotypes shared by all four sorted-subset donors had higher generation probabilities than non-shared clonotypes.

Researchers partitioned CD4+ cells into CD45RA+ naive and CD45RA-negative memory subsets. Profiling relied on immunoSEQ multiplex PCR, and the TCRdb table lists in-frame clones only, not all of them. The table records approximately 1,500,000 clones, approximately 98% of them present only once. The specimen sequenced was naive CD4+ T cells sorted from blood. Described subset: CD45RA+ positively selected. The V and J genes are TRBV11-3 and TRBJ2-7; tentatively, D is TRBD1 (7 bases). The TCR comes from a man younger than 40 in good health. The CDR3 bases are TGTGCCAGCAGCTTGGGGGGTACAGGGGTCGAGCAGTACTTC. Translating gives CASSLGGTGVEQYF.